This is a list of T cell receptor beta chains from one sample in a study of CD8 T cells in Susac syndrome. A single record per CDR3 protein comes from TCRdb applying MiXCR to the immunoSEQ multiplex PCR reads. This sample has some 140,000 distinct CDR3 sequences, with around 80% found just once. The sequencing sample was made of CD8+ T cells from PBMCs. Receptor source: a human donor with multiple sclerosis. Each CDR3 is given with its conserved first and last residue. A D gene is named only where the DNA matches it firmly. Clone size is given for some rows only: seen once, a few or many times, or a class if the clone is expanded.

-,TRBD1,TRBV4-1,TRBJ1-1,CASRLDRGSLEAFF,TGCGCCAGCAGACTTGACAGGGGGAGTCTTGAAGCTTTCTTT
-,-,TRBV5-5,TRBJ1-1,CASSLFGVSTEAFF,TGTGCCAGCAGCTTGTTTGGGGTCTCAACTGAAGCTTTCTTT
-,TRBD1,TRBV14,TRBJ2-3,CASSLFRTGPSTDTQYF,TGTGCCAGCAGCCTTTTCCGGACAGGGCCAAGCACAGATACGCAGTATTTT
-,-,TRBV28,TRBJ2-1,CASSLWGDNEQFF,TGTGCCAGCAGTTTATGGGGTGACAATGAGCAGTTCTTC
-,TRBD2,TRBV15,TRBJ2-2,CATSRDEIAGSEGTGELFF,TGTGCCACCAGCAGAGATGAGATAGCGGGATCCGAAGGCACCGGGGAGCTGTTTTTT
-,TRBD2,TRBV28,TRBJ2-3,CASSWGGVDTQYF,TGTGCCAGCAGTTGGGGGGGGGTGGATACGCAGTATTTT
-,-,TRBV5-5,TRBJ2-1,CASSLVGVWGKYNEQFF,TGTGCCAGCAGCTTGGTAGGGGTTTGGGGCAAGTACAATGAGCAGTTCTTC
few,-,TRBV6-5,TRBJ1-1,CASSSYLNTEAFF,TGTGCCAGCAGTTCATACTTGAACACTGAAGCTTTCTTT
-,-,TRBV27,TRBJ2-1,CASSPHVDGNEQFF,TGTGCCAGCAGTCCCCACGTGGACGGAAATGAGCAGTTCTTC
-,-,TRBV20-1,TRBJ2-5,CSAREYGSFQETQYF,TGCAGTGCTAGAGAGTATGGGAGTTTCCAAGAGACCCAGTACTTC
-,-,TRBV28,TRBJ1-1,CASSLEGPRNTEALF,TGTGCCAGCAGTTTAGAGGGACCACGGAACACTGAAGCTCTCTTT
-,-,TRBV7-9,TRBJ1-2,CASSLPGTGANYGYTF,TGTGCCAGCAGTTTACCCGGGACTGGGGCTAACTATGGCTACACCTTC
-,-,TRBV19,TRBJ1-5,CASNFGYSNQPQHF,TGTGCCAGTAATTTTGGCTATAGCAATCAGCCCCAGCATTTT
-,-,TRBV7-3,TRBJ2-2,CASSLSLAAGGELFF,TGTGCCAGCAGCTTAAGTCTGGCCGCGGGCGGGGAGCTGTTTTTT
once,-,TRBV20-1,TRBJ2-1,CSAVRPHYNEQFF,TGCAGTGCCGTACGACCACATTACAATGAGCAGTTCTTC
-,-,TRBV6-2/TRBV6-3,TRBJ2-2,CASSFPPDRTTGELFF,TGTGCCAGCAGTTTTCCCCCGGACAGAACCACCGGGGAGCTGTTTTTT
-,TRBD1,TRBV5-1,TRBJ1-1,CASSPRQGWTEAFF,TGCGCCAGCAGTCCTCGACAGGGTTGGACTGAAGCTTTCTTT
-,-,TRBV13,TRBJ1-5,CASSLDPRIQPQHF,TGTGCCAGCAGCCTAGACCCCCGAATTCAGCCCCAGCATTTT
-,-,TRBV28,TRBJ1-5,CASRAITGGQPQHF,TGTGCCAGCAGGGCCATAACTGGGGGTCAGCCCCAGCATTTT
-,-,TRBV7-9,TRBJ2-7,CASSHSGGNYEQYF,TGTGCCAGCAGCCACTCCGGAGGGAATTACGAGCAGTACTTC
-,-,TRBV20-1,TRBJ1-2,CSARDPGLPYGYTF,TGCAGTGCTAGAGATCCGGGACTCCCCTATGGCTACACCTTC
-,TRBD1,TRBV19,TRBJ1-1,CASSIGQVIYTEAFF,TGTGCCAGTAGTATCGGACAGGTTATTTACACTGAAGCTTTCTTT
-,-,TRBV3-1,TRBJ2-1,CASSQGGQTYNEQFF,TGTGCCAGCAGCCAAGGAGGGCAAACCTACAATGAGCAGTTCTTC
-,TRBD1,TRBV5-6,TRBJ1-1,CASSYRDSNTEAFF,TGTGCCAGCAGCTACCGGGACAGTAACACTGAAGCTTTCTTT